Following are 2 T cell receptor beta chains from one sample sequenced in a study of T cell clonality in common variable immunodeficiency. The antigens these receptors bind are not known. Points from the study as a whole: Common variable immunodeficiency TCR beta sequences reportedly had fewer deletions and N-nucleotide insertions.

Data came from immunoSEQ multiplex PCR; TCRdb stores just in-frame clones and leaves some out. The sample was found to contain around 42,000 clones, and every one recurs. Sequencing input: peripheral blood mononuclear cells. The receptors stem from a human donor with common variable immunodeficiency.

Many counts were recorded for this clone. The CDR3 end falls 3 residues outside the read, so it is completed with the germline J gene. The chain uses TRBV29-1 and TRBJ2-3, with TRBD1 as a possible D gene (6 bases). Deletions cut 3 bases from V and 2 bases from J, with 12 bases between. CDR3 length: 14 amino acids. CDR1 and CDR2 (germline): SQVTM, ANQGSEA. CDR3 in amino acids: CSVDRTEDTDTQYF. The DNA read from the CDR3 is TGCAGCGTTGACCGGACAGAAGACACAGATACG.

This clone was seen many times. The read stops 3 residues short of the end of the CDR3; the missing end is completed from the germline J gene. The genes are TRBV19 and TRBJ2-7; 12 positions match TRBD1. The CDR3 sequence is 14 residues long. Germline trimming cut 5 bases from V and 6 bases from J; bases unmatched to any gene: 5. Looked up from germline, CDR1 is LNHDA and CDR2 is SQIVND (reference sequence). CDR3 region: CASSGTGGFFEQYF. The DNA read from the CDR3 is TGTGCCAGTAGTGGGACAGGGGGCTTCTTCGAG.